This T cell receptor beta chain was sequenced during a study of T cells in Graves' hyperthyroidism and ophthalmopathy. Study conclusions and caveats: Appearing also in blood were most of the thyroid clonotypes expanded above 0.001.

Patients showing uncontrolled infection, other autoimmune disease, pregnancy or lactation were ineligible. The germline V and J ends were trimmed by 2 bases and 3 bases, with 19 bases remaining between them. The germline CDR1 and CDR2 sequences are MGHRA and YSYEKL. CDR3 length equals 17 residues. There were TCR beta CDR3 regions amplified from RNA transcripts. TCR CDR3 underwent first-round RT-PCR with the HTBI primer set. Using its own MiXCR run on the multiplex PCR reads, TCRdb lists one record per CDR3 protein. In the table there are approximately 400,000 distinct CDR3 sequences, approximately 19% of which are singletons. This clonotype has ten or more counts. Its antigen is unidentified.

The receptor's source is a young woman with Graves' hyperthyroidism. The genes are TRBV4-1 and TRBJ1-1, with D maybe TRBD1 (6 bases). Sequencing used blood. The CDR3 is CASSQTVRDISYTEAFF. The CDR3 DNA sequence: TGCGCCAGCAGCCAAACCGTGCGGGACATTTCTTACACTGAAGCTTTCTTT.